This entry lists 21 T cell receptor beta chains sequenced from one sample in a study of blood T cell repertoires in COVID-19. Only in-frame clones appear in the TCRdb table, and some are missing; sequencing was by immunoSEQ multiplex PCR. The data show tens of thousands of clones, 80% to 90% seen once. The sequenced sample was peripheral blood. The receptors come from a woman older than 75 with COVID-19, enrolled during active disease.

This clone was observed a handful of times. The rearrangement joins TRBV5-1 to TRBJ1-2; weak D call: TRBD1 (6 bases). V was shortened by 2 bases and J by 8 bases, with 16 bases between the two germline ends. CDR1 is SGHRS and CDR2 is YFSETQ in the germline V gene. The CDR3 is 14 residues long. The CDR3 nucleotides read TGCGCCAGCAGCTTCGGAACGTCAGGGGCCGGCTACACCTTC. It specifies CASSFGTSGAGYTF.

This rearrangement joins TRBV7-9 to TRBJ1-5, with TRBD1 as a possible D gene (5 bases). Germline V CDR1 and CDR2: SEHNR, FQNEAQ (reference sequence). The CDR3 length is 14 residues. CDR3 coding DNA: TGTCCGCTGGGGAAAGGGCAGGGCCGGCAGCCCCAGCATTTT. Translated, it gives CPLGKGQGRQPQHF.

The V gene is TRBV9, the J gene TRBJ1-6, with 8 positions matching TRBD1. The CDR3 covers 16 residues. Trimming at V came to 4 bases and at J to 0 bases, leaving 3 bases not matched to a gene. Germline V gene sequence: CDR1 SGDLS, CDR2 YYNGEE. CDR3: CASSLQGASYNSPLHF. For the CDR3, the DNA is TGTGCCAGCAGCCTCCAGGGGGCCTCCTATAATTCACCCCTCCACTTT. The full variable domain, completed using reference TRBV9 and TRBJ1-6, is DSGVTQTPKHLITATGQRVTLRCSPRSGDLSVYWYQQSLDQGLQFLIQYYNGEERAKGNILERFSAQQFPDLHSELNLSSLELGDSALYFCASSLQGASYNSPLHFGNGTRLTVT.

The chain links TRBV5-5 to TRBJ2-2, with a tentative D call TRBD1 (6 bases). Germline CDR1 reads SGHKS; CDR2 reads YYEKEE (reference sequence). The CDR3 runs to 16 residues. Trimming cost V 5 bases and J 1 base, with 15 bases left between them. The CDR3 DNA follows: TGTGCCAGCAGTACCGGGACACCTATGAACACCGGGGAGCTGTTTTTT. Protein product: CASSTGTPMNTGELFF.

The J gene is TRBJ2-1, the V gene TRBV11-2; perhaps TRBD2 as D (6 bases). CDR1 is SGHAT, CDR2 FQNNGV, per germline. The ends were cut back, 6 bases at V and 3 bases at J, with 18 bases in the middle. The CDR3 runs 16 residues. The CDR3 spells CASRTLRGNHYNEQFF. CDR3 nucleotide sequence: TGTGCCAGCAGGACGCTGCGGGGAAATCACTACAATGAGCAGTTCTTC.

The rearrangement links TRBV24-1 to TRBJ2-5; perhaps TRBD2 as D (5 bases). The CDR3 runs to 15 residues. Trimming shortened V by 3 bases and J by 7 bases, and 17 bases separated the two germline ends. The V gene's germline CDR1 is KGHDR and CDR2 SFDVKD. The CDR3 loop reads CATSDPLIPGGTQYF. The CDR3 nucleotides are TGTGCCACCAGTGATCCTCTTATACCCGGAGGGACCCAGTACTTC.

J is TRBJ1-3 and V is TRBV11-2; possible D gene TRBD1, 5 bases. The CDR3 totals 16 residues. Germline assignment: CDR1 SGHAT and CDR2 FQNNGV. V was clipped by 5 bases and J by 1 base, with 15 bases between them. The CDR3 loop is CASSERQIYSGNTIYF. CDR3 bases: TGTGCCAGCAGCGAACGACAGATTTATTCTGGAAACACCATATATTTT.

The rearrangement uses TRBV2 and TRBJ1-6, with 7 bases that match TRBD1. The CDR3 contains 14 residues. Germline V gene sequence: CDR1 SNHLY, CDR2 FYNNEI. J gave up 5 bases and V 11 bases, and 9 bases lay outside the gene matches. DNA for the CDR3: TGTGCCGGGCACCGGGACAGTGATAATTCACCCCTCCACTTT. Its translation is CAGHRDSDNSPLHF. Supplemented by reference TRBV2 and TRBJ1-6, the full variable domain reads EPEVTQTPSHQVTQMGQEVILRCVPISNHLYFYWYRQILGQKVEFLVSFYNNEISEKSEIFDDQFSVERPDGSNFTLKIRSTKLEDSAMYFCAGHRDSDNSPLHFGNGTRLTVT.

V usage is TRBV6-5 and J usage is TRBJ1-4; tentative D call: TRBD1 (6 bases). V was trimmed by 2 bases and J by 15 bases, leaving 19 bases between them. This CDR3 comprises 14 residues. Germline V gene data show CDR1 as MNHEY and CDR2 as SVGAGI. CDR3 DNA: TGTGCCAGCAGTTACGACAGGCCAGGGCGTTATTTGTTTTTT. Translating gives CASSYDRPGRYLFF.

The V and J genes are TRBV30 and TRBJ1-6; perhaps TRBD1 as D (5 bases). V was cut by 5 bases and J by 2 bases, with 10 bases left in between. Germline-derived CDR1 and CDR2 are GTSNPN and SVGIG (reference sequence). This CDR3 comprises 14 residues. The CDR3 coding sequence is TGTGCCTGGGACAGTCTCACCTATAATTCACCCCTCCACTTT. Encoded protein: CAWDSLTYNSPLHF.

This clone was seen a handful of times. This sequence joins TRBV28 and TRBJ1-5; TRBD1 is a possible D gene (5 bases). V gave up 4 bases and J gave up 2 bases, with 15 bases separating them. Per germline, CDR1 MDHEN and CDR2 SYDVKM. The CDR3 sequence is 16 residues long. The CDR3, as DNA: TGTGCCAGCAGTTGGGGGGTGGGGGTTGGCAATCAGCCCCAGCATTTT. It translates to CASSWGVGVGNQPQHF. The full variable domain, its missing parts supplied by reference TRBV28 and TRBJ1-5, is DVKVTQSSRYLVKRTGEKVFLECVQDMDHENMFWYRQDPGLGLRLIYFSYDVKMKEKGDIPEGYSVSREKKERFSLILESASTNQTSMYLCASSWGVGVGNQPQHFGDGTRLSIL.

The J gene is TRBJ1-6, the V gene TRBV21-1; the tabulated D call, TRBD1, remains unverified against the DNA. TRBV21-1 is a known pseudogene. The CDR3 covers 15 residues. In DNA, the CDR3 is TGTGCCAGCAGCACCAAGGGGGCACCAAATTCACCCCTCCACTTT. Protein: CASSTKGAPNSPLHF.

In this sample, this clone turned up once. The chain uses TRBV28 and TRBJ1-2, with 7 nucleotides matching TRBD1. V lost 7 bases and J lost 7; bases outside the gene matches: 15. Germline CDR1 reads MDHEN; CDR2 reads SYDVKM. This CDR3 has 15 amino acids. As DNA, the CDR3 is TGTGCCAGCAAAGTTCCCGGACAGGATCTTTTTGGCTACACCTTC. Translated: CASKVPGQDLFGYTF.

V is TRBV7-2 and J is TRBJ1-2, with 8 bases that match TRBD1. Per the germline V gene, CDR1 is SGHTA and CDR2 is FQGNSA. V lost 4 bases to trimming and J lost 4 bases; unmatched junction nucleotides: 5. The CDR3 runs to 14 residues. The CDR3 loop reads CASSSGDRSYGYTF. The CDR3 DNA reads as TGTGCCAGCAGCTCCGGGGACAGGTCCTATGGCTACACCTTC.

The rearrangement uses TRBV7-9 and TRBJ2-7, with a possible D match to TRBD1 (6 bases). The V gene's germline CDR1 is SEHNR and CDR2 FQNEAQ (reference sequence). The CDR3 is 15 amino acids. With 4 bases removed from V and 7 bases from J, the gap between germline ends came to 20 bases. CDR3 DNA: TGTGCCAGCAGCTCTTCATCGGACAGACCCTTGGAGCAGTACTTC. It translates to CASSSSSDRPLEQYF.

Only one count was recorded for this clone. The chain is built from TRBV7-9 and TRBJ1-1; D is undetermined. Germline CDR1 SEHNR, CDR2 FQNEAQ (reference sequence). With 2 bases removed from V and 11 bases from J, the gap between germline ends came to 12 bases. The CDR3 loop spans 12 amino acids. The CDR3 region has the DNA TGTGCCAGCAGCTTATTCTCGGTCGCCGCTTTCTTT. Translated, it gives CASSLFSVAAFF.

DNA of the CDR3: TGTGCCAGCGGTGGAGGGGGGGGCCGGTGGTACGAGCAGTACTTC. Protein product: CASGGGGGRWYEQYF. The rearrangement links TRBV28 to TRBJ2-7; maybe TRBD2 (7 bases). The CDR3 contains 15 residues. With 8 bases removed from V and 4 bases from J, the gap between germline ends came to 21 bases. Germline values: CDR1 MDHEN, CDR2 SYDVKM.

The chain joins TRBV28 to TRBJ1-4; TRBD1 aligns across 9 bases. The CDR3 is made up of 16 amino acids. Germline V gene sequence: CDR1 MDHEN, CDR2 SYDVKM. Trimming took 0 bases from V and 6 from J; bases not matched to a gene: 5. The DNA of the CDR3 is TGTGCCAGCAGTTTATGGGGGACAGGGAGCGATGAAAAACTGTTTTTT. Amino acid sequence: CASSLWGTGSDEKLFF.

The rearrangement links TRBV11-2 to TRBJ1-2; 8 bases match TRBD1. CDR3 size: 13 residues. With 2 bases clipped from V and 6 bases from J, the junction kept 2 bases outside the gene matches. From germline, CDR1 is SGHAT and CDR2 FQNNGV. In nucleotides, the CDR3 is TGTGCCAGCAGCTTACAGGGGGCGGATGGCTACACCTTC. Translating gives CASSLQGADGYTF.

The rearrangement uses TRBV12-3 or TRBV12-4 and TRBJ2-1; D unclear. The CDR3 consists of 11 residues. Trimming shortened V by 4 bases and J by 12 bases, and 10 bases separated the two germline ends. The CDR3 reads CASSSGWAQFF. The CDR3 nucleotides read TGTGCCAGCAGTTCCGGATGGGCGCAGTTCTTC.

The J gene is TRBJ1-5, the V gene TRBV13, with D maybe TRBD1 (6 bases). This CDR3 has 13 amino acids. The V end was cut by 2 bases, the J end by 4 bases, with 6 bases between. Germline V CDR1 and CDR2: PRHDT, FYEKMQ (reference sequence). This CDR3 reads CASSLRGNQPQHF. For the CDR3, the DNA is TGTGCCAGCAGCTTAAGGGGGAATCAGCCCCAGCATTTT.